The 32 T cell receptor beta chains listed next were all sequenced from one sample in a study of T cells in Graves' hyperthyroidism and ophthalmopathy (dated by TCRdb to 2018 to 2020). Preparation of the library involved multiplex PCR. The instrument given in TCRdb is Illumina HiSeq 2000. Amplification of TCR beta CDR3 regions was carried out from RNA transcripts. A first-round RT-PCR of the TCR CDR3 used the HTBI primer set with the Qiagen OneStep RT-PCR kit. TCRdb took the public reads, trimmed them with fastp at Q25, ran MiXCR for clone calling and kept in-frame beta chains. For every CDR3 protein sequence, its rows merge into one entry that carries the most common genes and DNA. Recorded for this sample are around 690,000 distinct CDR3 sequences; around 16% of them occurred a single time. 15% to 18% of the sample rests with the top ten. The source material was blood. The receptors here all came from a man over 45 with Graves' hyperthyroidism.

A few counts support this clonotype. The V gene is TRBV5-8, the J gene TRBJ2-2, with 7 nucleotides matching TRBD1. Germline lookup yields CDR1 SGHTS and CDR2 YDEGEE. CDR3 length: 14 residues. V shed 6 bases, J shed 3 bases, and the junction held 5 bases outside the gene matches. The CDR3 spells CASNVGQYTGELFF. As DNA, the CDR3 is TGTGCCAGCAACGTGGGACAGTACACCGGGGAGCTGTTTTTT.

V and J are TRBV6-1 and TRBJ2-2; TRBD1 aligns across 9 bases. The V gene's germline CDR1 is MNHNS and CDR2 SASEGT. With 5 bases clipped from V and 8 bases from J, the junction kept 6 bases outside the gene matches. The CDR3 loop spans 14 amino acids. CDR3 region: CASSKQGAKGELFF. CDR3 DNA sequence: TGTGCCAGCAGTAAACAGGGGGCGAAGGGGGAGCTGTTTTTT.

This clonotype was seen a handful of times. V usage is TRBV7-8 and J usage is TRBJ1-4, with D hard to call. Trimming left V 4 bases short and J 3 bases short, with 12 bases between. There are 15 residues in the CDR3. Germline V CDR1 and CDR2: SGHVS, FQNEAQ. CDR3: CASSSRRVSNEKLFF. CDR3 DNA: TGTGCCAGCAGCTCTAGGCGGGTGTCTAATGAAAAACTGTTTTTT.

The rearrangement uses TRBV3-1 and TRBJ2-1; 7 positions agree with TRBD1. CDR1 and CDR2 from the germline V gene are LGHDT and YNNKEL (reference sequence). V dropped 0 bases and J dropped 4; count of bases not matched to a gene: 3. This CDR3 has 15 residues. The CDR3 bases are TGTGCCAGCAGCCAAGAACAGGGGTGGTACAATGAGCAGTTCTTC. The encoded protein is CASSQEQGWYNEQFF.

The rearrangement links TRBV20-1 to TRBJ1-1; 9 nucleotides align to TRBD1. There are 18 residues in the CDR3. CDR1 is DFQATT, CDR2 SNEGSKA, per germline (reference sequence). The ends lost 7 bases at V and 5 bases at J; junction bases unmatched: 23. The CDR3 loop reads CSVHLGAGQGFSNTEAFF. In nucleotides, the CDR3 is TGCAGTGTTCACCTTGGCGCGGGACAGGGTTTTTCGAATACTGAAGCTTTCTTT.

This clonotype was counted ten times or more. The chain is built from TRBV28 and TRBJ2-1; 13 positions match TRBD2. From germline, CDR1 is MDHEN and CDR2 SYDVKM. The CDR3 spans 18 residues. V was clipped by 5 bases and J by 5 bases; unmatched bases: 12. The chain's CDR3 is CASSPTLAGGPMDNEQFF. The CDR3 DNA follows: TGTGCCAGCAGTCCGACACTAGCGGGAGGGCCGATGGACAATGAGCAGTTCTTC. Full variable domain (rest looked up from reference TRBV28 and TRBJ2-1): DVKVTQSSRYLVKRTGEKVFLECVQDMDHENMFWYRQDPGLGLRLIYFSYDVKMKEKGDIPEGYSVSREKKERFSLILESASTNQTSMYLCASSPTLAGGPMDNEQFFGPGTRLTVL.

The chain combines TRBV4-3 with TRBJ1-6; D is possibly TRBD1 (5 bases). This CDR3 is built from 16 residues. Trimming cost V 4 bases and J 5 bases, with 15 bases left between them. Germline loops: CDR1 LGHNA, CDR2 YSLEER. The chain's CDR3 is CASSREGQGDNSPLHF. The CDR3 DNA is TGCGCCAGCAGCCGAGAGGGGCAGGGAGATAATTCACCCCTCCACTTT.

This clonotype was seen repeatedly, ten times or more. This chain uses TRBV30 with TRBJ1-5, with D unresolved. Germline V CDR1 and CDR2: GTSNPN, SVGIG (reference sequence). Trimming took off 2 bases at V and 6 bases at J, with 11 bases between the two ends. This CDR3 is built from 13 residues. Here the CDR3 reads CAWSWDEAQPQHF. DNA for the CDR3: TGTGCCTGGAGTTGGGATGAGGCTCAGCCCCAGCATTTT.

At least ten counts were recorded for this clonotype. The chain links TRBV2 to TRBJ1-3; D gene uncertain. This CDR3 has 17 residues. V was shortened by 2 bases and J by 1 base, with 15 bases between the two germline ends. Germline loops: CDR1 SNHLY, CDR2 FYNNEI. The CDR3 reads CASSERTRTRSGNTIYF. CDR3 nucleotide sequence: TGTGCCAGCAGTGAAAGGACGCGAACCCGATCTGGAAACACCATATATTTT. Drawing the rest from reference TRBV2 and TRBJ1-3, the complete variable domain is EPEVTQTPSHQVTQMGQEVILRCVPISNHLYFYWYRQILGQKVEFLVSFYNNEISEKSEIFDDQFSVERPDGSNFTLKIRSTKLEDSAMYFCASSERTRTRSGNTIYFGEGSWLTVV.

The chain uses TRBV4-1 and TRBJ2-2; 9 nucleotides line up with TRBD2. The CDR3 length is 15 residues. The trim removed 6 bases at V and 7 bases at J, leaving 9 bases unmatched. Looked up from germline, CDR1 is MGHRA and CDR2 is YSYEKL. The CDR3 DNA sequence: TGCGCCAGCAGTCGGATAGCGGGAGATAACGGGGAGCTGTTTTTT. It encodes CASSRIAGDNGELFF.

This clonotype was seen many times. The chain uses TRBV20-1 and TRBJ2-5; TRBD2 matches at 12 bases. V dropped 0 bases and J dropped 4; count of bases not matched to a gene: 6. Per the germline V gene, CDR1 is DFQATT and CDR2 is SNEGSKA (reference sequence). The CDR3 is 16 residues long. The CDR3 loop reads CSARDPTSGRSETQYF. The CDR3 DNA reads as TGCAGTGCTAGAGATCCCACTAGCGGGAGGTCAGAGACCCAGTACTTC.

This chain connects TRBV30 to TRBJ1-2; D is perhaps TRBD1 (6 bases). Between the trimmed V and J ends, which lost 1 base and 2 bases, there was a span of 8 bases. In germline, CDR1 is GTSNPN, CDR2 SVGIG (reference sequence). CDR3 length: 13 residues. CDR3 amino acids: CAWSGTENYGYTF. The CDR3 DNA follows: TGTGCCTGGAGTGGGACAGAGAACTATGGCTACACCTTC.

This clonotype was observed at least ten times. The chain has TRBV27 and TRBJ2-1; the D gene could be TRBD1 or TRBD2 (6 bases each). The CDR3 contains 15 residues. The V and J ends lost 3 bases and 5 bases respectively, with 14 bases between them. Germline V gene lookup returns CDR1 MNHEY and CDR2 SMNVEV (reference sequence). For the CDR3, the DNA is TGTGCCAGCAGTTTTTGGACAGCGGGTAACAATGAGCAGTTCTTC. It specifies CASSFWTAGNNEQFF.

As for this clonotype: One end of the junction is discordant with germline, which a read error may explain. The rearrangement links TRBV28 to TRBJ2-7; D perhaps matches TRBD1 (5 bases). CDR1 MDHEN and CDR2 SYDVKM come from the germline V gene. The CDR3 runs to 14 residues. This CDR3 reads CASSLTGNSYGQYF. DNA of the CDR3: TGTGCCAGCAGTTTAACAGGCAACTCCTACGGGCAGTACTTC.

This clonotype has just a few counts. The gene calls are TRBV5-1 and TRBJ2-1; weak D call: TRBD2 (5 bases). Per the germline V gene, CDR1 is SGHRS and CDR2 is YFSETQ. V was trimmed by 0 bases and J by 9 bases, leaving 13 bases between them. The CDR3 totals 14 residues. The CDR3 region has the DNA TGCGCCAGCAGCTTGGGGTCCGACCGGGGTGAGCAGTTCTTC. Residues: CASSLGSDRGEQFF.

This clonotype was seen ten or more times. The rearrangement joins TRBV6-2 or TRBV6-3 to TRBJ2-1, with unresolved D. Per germline, CDR1 MNHEY and CDR2 SVGEGT. CDR3 length: 15 residues. V was cut by 2 bases and J by 4 bases, with 12 bases left in between. The CDR3 coding sequence is TGTGCCAGCAGTTACGAGACGGAATATTACAATGAGCAGTTCTTC. Translated, it gives CASSYETEYYNEQFF.

Ten or more counts support this clonotype. The rearrangement links TRBV10-1 to TRBJ2-3; the match to TRBD2 covers 11 bases. This CDR3 is 19 amino acids long. With V trimmed by 6 bases and J by 2 bases, 16 bases remained unmatched. Germline values: CDR1 WNHNN, CDR2 SYGVQD (reference sequence). CDR3 sequence reads: CASSEQGDQGLADTDTQYF. CDR3 nucleotide sequence: TGCGCCAGCAGCGAACAAGGTGACCAGGGACTAGCGGACACAGATACGCAGTATTTT.

In its sample, this clonotype was seen many times. The chain has TRBV3-1 and TRBJ1-2; D gene ambiguous. Looked up from germline, CDR1 is LGHDT and CDR2 is YNNKEL (reference sequence). The CDR3 runs 12 residues. Trimming cost V 2 bases and J 2 bases, with 3 bases left between them. The CDR3 spells CASSQPNYGYTF. For the CDR3, the DNA is TGTGCCAGCAGCCAACCGAACTATGGCTACACCTTC.

Ten or more counts support this clonotype. The chain links TRBV7-2 to TRBJ1-2, with D unresolved. This CDR3 is built from 15 residues. V lost 5 bases, J lost 1 base, and 14 bases lay in between. The V gene's germline CDR1 is SGHTA and CDR2 FQGNSA. The CDR3 coding sequence is TGTGCCAGCAGCCCAAGGCTTCAAGTTAACTATGGCTACACCTTC. Translation gives CASSPRLQVNYGYTF.

The chain uses TRBV29-1 and TRBJ2-5; D is perhaps TRBD1 or TRBD2 (5 bases each). The germline CDR1 and CDR2 sequences are SQVTM and ANQGSEA. V lost 6 bases and J 13 bases, leaving 24 bases between the germline ends. CDR3 size: 13 residues. CDR3 protein: CSVLTGTQEVPYF. Here the CDR3 DNA reads TGCAGCGTCCTTACCGGGACCCAGGAGGTTCCGTACTTC.

Of note for this clonotype: This may be a read error: a much more frequent sequence differs by one nucleotide. This chain's CDR3 is CSARAGTSSEQSF. The CDR3 DNA reads as TGCAGTGCTAGGGCAGGGACCAGCAGTGAGCAGTCCTTC. This chain uses TRBV20-1 with TRBJ2-1; D is perhaps TRBD1 or TRBD2 (5 bases each). Germline V CDR1 and CDR2: DFQATT, SNEGSKA (reference sequence). The CDR3 spans 13 residues.

This rearrangement joins TRBV4-3 to TRBJ2-7, with a tentative D call TRBD1 (5 bases). The germline V gene has CDR1 LGHNA and CDR2 YSLEER. Trimming cost V 0 bases and J 2 bases, with 11 bases left between them. CDR3 length: 15 residues. The CDR3 DNA reads TGCGCCAGCAGCCAAGATCCCCTGACAGCCTACGAGCAGTACTTC. Encoded protein: CASSQDPLTAYEQYF.

The chain uses TRBV20-1 and TRBJ1-1; the D gene is possibly TRBD1 (5 bases). V dropped 3 bases and J dropped 1 base, with 12 bases sitting between them. Germline CDR1 and CDR2: DFQATT and SNEGSKA (reference sequence). The CDR3 runs to 14 residues. CDR3 in DNA: TGCAGTGCTAGGGAGGACACTCCGAACACTGAAGCTTTCTTT. It specifies CSAREDTPNTEAFF.

This chain joins TRBV7-2 and TRBJ2-1, with 14 bases lining up with TRBD2. V dropped 4 bases and J dropped 4; count of bases not matched to a gene: 9. The CDR3 has 18 residues. CDR1 is SGHTA and CDR2 is FQGNSA in the germline V gene. The CDR3: CASSSPSGTSGSYNEQFF. CDR3 DNA sequence: TGTGCCAGCAGCTCCCCTTCTGGGACTAGCGGGAGTTACAATGAGCAGTTCTTC.

The J gene is TRBJ2-7, the V gene TRBV27; TRBD2 is a possible D gene (5 bases). Trimming removed 8 bases from V and 0 bases from J, with 11 bases in between. CDR1 and CDR2 (germline): MNHEY, SMNVEV (reference sequence). The CDR3 is 13 amino acids. The CDR3 bases are TGTGCCAGCCGAGGGTATCCCTCCTACGAGCAGTACTTC. It specifies CASRGYPSYEQYF.

This clonotype was seen many times. The chain carries TRBV12-3 or TRBV12-4 and TRBJ1-1; unclear D gene. The CDR3 runs to 15 residues. V dropped 2 bases and J dropped 10 bases, with 20 bases sitting between them. The CDR3 loop reads CASSLLGSGVMSAFF. CDR3 DNA: TGTGCCAGCAGTTTATTGGGTTCTGGGGTTATGTCAGCTTTCTTT.

This clonotype was recorded at least ten times. This chain uses TRBV28 with TRBJ1-6, with 8 bases matching TRBD1. CDR3 length equals 17 residues. The germline V gene has CDR1 MDHEN and CDR2 SYDVKM. With 2 bases clipped from V and 7 bases from J, the junction kept 10 bases outside the gene matches. The CDR3 sequence is CASSLKSGQGGNSPLHF. For the CDR3, the DNA is TGTGCCAGCAGTTTAAAGTCCGGACAGGGCGGGAATTCACCCCTCCACTTT.

The V gene is TRBV6-1, the J gene TRBJ2-5, with TRBD2 as a possible D gene (6 bases). The CDR3 length is 14 residues. Deletions cut 5 bases from V and 5 bases from J, with 15 bases between. CDR1 is MNHNS, CDR2 SASEGT, per germline. This chain's CDR3 is CASSSGVNGETQYF. CDR3 nucleotides: TGTGCCAGCAGTTCGGGGGTGAACGGGGAGACCCAGTACTTC.

This clonotype was observed many times. The chain employs TRBV27 and TRBJ2-7, with D possibly matching TRBD1 (5 bases). The CDR3 loop spans 18 amino acids. Germline V CDR1 and CDR2: MNHEY, SMNVEV (reference sequence). The V and J ends lost 4 bases and 2 bases respectively, with 24 bases between them. The CDR3 region has the DNA TGTGCCAGCAGTTCGCTATTTTCCAGGGTCAATCTACCCTACGAGCAGTACTTC. Translated, it gives CASSSLFSRVNLPYEQYF.

This clonotype was counted ten times or more. This sequence joins TRBV28 and TRBJ2-4, with 8 bases fitting TRBD1. This CDR3 is 14 amino acids long. Germline V gives CDR1 MDHEN, CDR2 SYDVKM. J lost 3 bases, V lost 8 bases, and 6 bases had no gene match. CDR3 bases: TGTGCCAGCGCCAAACAGGGGGGCAAAAACATTCAGTACTTC. Translation: CASAKQGGKNIQYF.

The rearrangement joins TRBV24-1 to TRBJ2-3; 12 bases map to TRBD2. V lost 9 bases, J lost 6 bases, and 9 bases stayed unmatched. Germline lookup yields CDR1 KGHDR and CDR2 SFDVKD. This CDR3 spans 15 amino acids. Here the CDR3 DNA reads TGTGCCACCGGCCTACTAGCGGGAGGACCTGATACGCAGTATTTT. Residues: CATGLLAGGPDTQYF.

This clonotype was detected ten times or more. This chain links TRBV2 with TRBJ2-7; the D gene is possibly TRBD2 (6 bases). This CDR3 has 14 residues. Trimming stripped 4 bases from V and 5 bases from J, with 15 bases between. From germline, CDR1 is SNHLY and CDR2 FYNNEI. CDR3 loop: CASSASTGAHEQYF. The CDR3, as DNA: TGTGCCAGCAGTGCATCAACGGGAGCACACGAGCAGTACTTC. The full variable domain, in which reference TRBV2 and TRBJ2-7 provide the parts outside the CDR3, is EPEVTQTPSHQVTQMGQEVILRCVPISNHLYFYWYRQILGQKVEFLVSFYNNEISEKSEIFDDQFSVERPDGSNFTLKIRSTKLEDSAMYFCASSASTGAHEQYFGPGTRLTVT.